This TCR beta chain was found in a study of metastatic and nonmetastatic thyroid tumors. TCRdb called clones again from the PCR reads with MiXCR. The data show about 37,000 clones, roughly 13% seen once. Patients had received no treatment of any kind before thyroid surgery. This clone showed up many times. Looked up from germline, CDR1 is SGHRS and CDR2 is YFSETQ. Unmatched junction bases numbered 10, after V lost 4 bases and J lost 1 base. The CDR3 spans 16 residues. V gene TRBV5-1 combines with J gene TRBJ1-1; 7 bases match TRBD1. The receptor comes from a female donor with papillary thyroid cancer or a benign thyroid nodule (not recorded which). Some clones in this sample may be carry-over from other donors' samples. Material: blood. The CDR3: CASSRNWDSTNTEAFF. CDR3 DNA sequence: TGCGCCAGCAGCCGGAACTGGGACAGTACGAACACTGAAGCTTTCTTT.